This TCR beta chain originates from a study of identical twins. This clonotype was detected many times. As yet, its antigen is unknown. General study results and limits: Fewer insertions marked abundant cord blood beta clonotypes; young adult naive trended weakly, memory not at all. The authors drew conclusions from cross-sectional statistical analysis rather than following the same donors.

This CDR3 has 15 amino acids. Germline V gene sequence: CDR1 MNHNS, CDR2 SASEGT. J lost 8 bases, V lost 6 bases, and 13 bases had no gene match. The authors used template switching to add a universal primer site and gave cDNA unique molecular identifiers. MiXCR, run by TCRdb on the 5' RACE reads, gives a single entry per CDR3 protein. The table has hundreds of thousands of distinct CDR3 sequences, less than 8% seen once. The sample was also linked to a second study, of yellow fever vaccine responses in identical twins.

Input material: memory (CD45RO+) T cells sorted from blood. The TCR was taken from a woman aged 18-29 years in good health. The chain recombines TRBV6-1 with TRBJ1-3, with 7 bases lining up with TRBD1. CDR3 nucleotide sequence: TGTGCCAGCAGCCAACCTGAGACAGGGAGGGACACCATATATTTT. Protein product: CASSQPETGRDTIYF.